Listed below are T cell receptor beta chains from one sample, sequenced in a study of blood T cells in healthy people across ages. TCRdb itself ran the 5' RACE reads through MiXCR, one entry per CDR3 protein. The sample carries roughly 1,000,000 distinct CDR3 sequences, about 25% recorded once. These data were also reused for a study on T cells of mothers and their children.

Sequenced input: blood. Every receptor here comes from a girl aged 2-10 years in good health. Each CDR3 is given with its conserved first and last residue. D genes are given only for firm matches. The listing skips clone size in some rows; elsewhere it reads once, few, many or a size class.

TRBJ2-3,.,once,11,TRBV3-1,TGTGCCAGCAGCGACCGGGACCGACTGTATTTT,CASSDRDRLYF
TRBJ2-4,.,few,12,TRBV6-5,TGTGCCAGCAGTTACTCGGGTGACATTCAGTACTTC,CASSYSGDIQYF
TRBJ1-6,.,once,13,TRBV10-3,TGTGCCATTAACTTGGATCTGGATTCACCCCTCCACTTT,CAINLDLDSPLHF
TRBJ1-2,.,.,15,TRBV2,TGTGCCAGCAGTAAGGACGGGTCAGGGAGCTATGGCTACACCTTC,CASSKDGSGSYGYTF
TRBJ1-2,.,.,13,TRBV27,TGTGCCAGCAGCTTTAACCCCAACTATGGCTACACCTTC,CASSFNPNYGYTF
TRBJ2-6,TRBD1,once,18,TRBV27,TGTGCCAGCAGTTTACAGGGGACAGGGGTAGGTGGGGCCAACGTCCTGACTTTC,CASSLQGTGVGGANVLTF
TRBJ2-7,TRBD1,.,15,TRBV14,TGTGCCAGCAGCCAACCGGGACAGGGCTATGACGAGCAGTACTTC,CASSQPGQGYDEQYF
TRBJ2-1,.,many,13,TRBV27,TGTGCCAGCAGTTTATCCGCTAGCAATGAGCAGTTCTTC,CASSLSASNEQFF
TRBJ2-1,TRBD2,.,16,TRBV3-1,TGTGCCAGCAGCCAAGATCCGGGAGGGACCTACAATGAGCAGTTCTTC,CASSQDPGGTYNEQFF
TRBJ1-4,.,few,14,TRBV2,TGTGCCAGCAGTGTGGGACCAACTAATGAAAAACTGTTTTTT,CASSVGPTNEKLFF
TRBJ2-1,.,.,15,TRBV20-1,TGCAGTGCTAGGAAAAGAACTAGTGACGACAATGGGCAGTTCTTC,CSARKRTSDDNGQFF
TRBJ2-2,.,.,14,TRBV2,.,CASTQFRGKGSCFF
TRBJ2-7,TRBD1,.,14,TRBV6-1,TGTGCCAGCAGTAGACAGGGGACAGTCTACGAGCAGTACTTC,CASSRQGTVYEQYF
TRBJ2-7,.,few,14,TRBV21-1,TGTGCCAGCAGCACGGGGGGGGGCCCGTACGAGCAGTACTTC,CASSTGGGPYEQYF
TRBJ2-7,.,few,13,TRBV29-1,TGCAGCGTTGGTATCGAGAGCTCCTACGAGCAGTACTTC,CSVGIESSYEQYF
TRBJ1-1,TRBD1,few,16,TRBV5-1,TGCGCCAGCGCCGGGGAAGGGGGCGCGATGGACACTGAAGCTTTCTTT,CASAGEGGAMDTEAFF
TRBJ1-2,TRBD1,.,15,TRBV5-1,TGCGCCAGCAGCTTGGCGGCAGGGGGCGAGAATGGCTACACCTTC,CASSLAAGGENGYTF
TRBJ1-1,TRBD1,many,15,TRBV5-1,TGCGCCAGCAGCTTGGTGGGACAGGGCAACACTGAAGCTTTCTTT,CASSLVGQGNTEAFF
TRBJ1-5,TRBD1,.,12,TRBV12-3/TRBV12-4,TGTGCCAGCAGTTTGAGGACAGGGAGTGTCCATTTT,CASSLRTGSVHF
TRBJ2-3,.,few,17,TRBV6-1,TGTGCCAGCAGTGTGGCTACCTTAACCACCTCGGGGGATACGCAGTATTTT,CASSVATLTTSGDTQYF
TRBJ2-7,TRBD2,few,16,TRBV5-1,TGCGCCAGCAGCTTGGACCCTAGCGGGACTTCCTACGAGCAGTACTTC,CASSLDPSGTSYEQYF
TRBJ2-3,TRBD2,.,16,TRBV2,TGTGCCAGCAGTGATGGGACTAGCGGGACCGCAGATACGCAGTATTTT,CASSDGTSGTADTQYF
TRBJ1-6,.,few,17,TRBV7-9,TGTGCCAGCAGCTCCCTCCTTTCGGGGCGGGAGCACTCACCCCTCCACTTT,CASSSLLSGREHSPLHF
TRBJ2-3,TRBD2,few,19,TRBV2,TGTGCCAGCAGCACTTCCATGACTAGCGGGAGGGCGAGTCCAGATACGCAGTATTTT,CASSTSMTSGRASPDTQYF
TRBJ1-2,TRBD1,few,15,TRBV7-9,TGTGCCGGCAGCGGAGGACAGGAGAGGGACTATGGCTACACCTTC,CAGSGGQERDYGYTF
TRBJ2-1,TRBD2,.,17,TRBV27,TGTGCCAGCAGCCCTACCTCTAGCGGGAGGGCCAACAATGAGCAGTTCTTC,CASSPTSSGRANNEQFF
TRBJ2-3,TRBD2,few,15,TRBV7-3,TGTGCCAGCAGCTTCACTAGCGGGAACACAGATACGCAGTATTTT,CASSFTSGNTDTQYF
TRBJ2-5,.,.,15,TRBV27,TGTGCCAGCAGTTTCGGGGGGCTAGAGGGGGAGACCCAGTACTTC,CASSFGGLEGETQYF
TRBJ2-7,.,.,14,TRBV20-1,TGCAGTGCTACGGGCAGGCTTAACTGCTACGAGCAGTACTTC,CSATGRLNCYEQYF
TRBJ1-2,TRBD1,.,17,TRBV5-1,TGCGCCAGCAGTCCAGCGCTACCGGGACAGGGTGACTATGGCTACACCTTC,CASSPALPGQGDYGYTF
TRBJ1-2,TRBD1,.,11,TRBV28,TGTGCCAGCCGGACAGGGGATGGCTACACCTTC,CASRTGDGYTF
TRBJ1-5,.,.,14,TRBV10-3,TGTGCCATCAGTGAGTCTGGGGGGGGTCAGCCCCAGCATTTT,CAISESGGGQPQHF
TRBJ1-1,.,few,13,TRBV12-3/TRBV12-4,TGTGCCAGCAGCCCGGGGGCTGGCCCTGAAGCTTTCTTT,CASSPGAGPEAFF
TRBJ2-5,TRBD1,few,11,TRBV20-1,TGCAGTGCCATACAAGGGACAGGGTCTTTCTTC,CSAIQGTGSFF
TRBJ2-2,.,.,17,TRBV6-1,TGTGCCAGCGGTCCCCTAGGGAGTCGCTTGTTGGCCGGGGAGCTGTTTTTT,CASGPLGSRLLAGELFF
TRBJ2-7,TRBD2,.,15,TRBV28,TGTGCCAGCTTTAAGCGAGCGGGGCGCTCCTACGAGCAGTACTTC,CASFKRAGRSYEQYF
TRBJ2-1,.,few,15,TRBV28,TGTGCCAGCAGTTCCACAGGGTTGGGGCTCAATGAGCAGTTCTTC,CASSSTGLGLNEQFF
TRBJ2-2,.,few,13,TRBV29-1,TGCAGCGTCTTAAGGGGGACGGCCGGGGAGCTGTTTTTT,CSVLRGTAGELFF
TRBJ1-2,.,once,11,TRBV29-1,TGCAGCGACAGGGAGTACTATGGCTACACCTTC,CSDREYYGYTF
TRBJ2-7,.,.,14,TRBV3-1,TGTGCCAGCAGCCAGGACGGGTTCGGGTACGAGCAGTACTTC,CASSQDGFGYEQYF
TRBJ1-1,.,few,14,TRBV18,TGTGCCAGCTCACCTATAGGGGGGTTCGCTGAAGCTTTCTTT,CASSPIGGFAEAFF
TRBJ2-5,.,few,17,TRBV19,TGTGCCAGTAGTATAGATGGAACCGGGAAATTCCAAGAGACCCAGTACTTC,CASSIDGTGKFQETQYF
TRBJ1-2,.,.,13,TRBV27,TGTGCCAGCAGTTTATACCGCGGGGATGGCTACACCTTC,CASSLYRGDGYTF
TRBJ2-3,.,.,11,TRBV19,TGTGCCAGATTACCCACAGATACGCAGTATTTT,CARLPTDTQYF
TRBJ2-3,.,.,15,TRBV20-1,TGCAGTGCTAGAAGGTCAGGGGCTGTAGCGGATACGCAGTATTTT,CSARRSGAVADTQYF
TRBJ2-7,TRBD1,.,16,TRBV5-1,TGCGCCAGCAGCTTGGCTCTTTCCGGGACAGCCTACGAGCAGTACTTC,CASSLALSGTAYEQYF
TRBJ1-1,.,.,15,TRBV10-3,TGTGCCATCGGTATATCTTCGGGTATGAACACTGAAGCTTTCTTT,CAIGISSGMNTEAFF
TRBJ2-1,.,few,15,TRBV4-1,TGCGCCAGCAGCCAAGTCGGGAGCCCCCGAGATGAGCAGTTCTTC,CASSQVGSPRDEQFF
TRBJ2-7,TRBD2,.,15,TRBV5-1,TGCGCCAGCAGCTACGGGACTAGCGGGTCCCACGAGCAGTACTTC,CASSYGTSGSHEQYF
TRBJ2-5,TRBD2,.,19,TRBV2,TGTGCCAGCAGTAAGACCCCACTAGCGGGAGAGGACTTGCGAGAGACCCAGTACTTC,CASSKTPLAGEDLRETQYF
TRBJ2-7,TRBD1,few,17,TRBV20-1,TGCAGTGCGGGAGGGACAGGGTCTTCATTAGCGTCCTACGAGCAGTACTTC,CSAGGTGSSLASYEQYF
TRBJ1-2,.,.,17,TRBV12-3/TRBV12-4,TGTGCCAGCAGTTCCTATGGTGCGAAGAGACAGACTTATGGCTACACCTTC,CASSSYGAKRQTYGYTF
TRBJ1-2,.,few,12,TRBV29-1,TGCAGCGTTGAAGAAACCGGGACGGACGCGGTTTTC,CSVEETGTDAVF
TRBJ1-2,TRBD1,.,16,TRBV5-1,TGCGCCAGCAGCCCGGGAACAGGGGGCACAAACTATGGCTACACCTTC,CASSPGTGGTNYGYTF